This T cell receptor beta chain was profiled in a study of technical replicates of blood from several donors. TCRdb's copy holds only in-frame clones and misses some; the assay was immunoSEQ multiplex PCR. The sample has tens of thousands of clones, roughly 90% seen once. The sample consisted of PBMCs. The sequence was obtained from a human donor in good health. Some clones in this sample may be carry-over from other donors' samples.

The CDR3 DNA is TGTGCCAGCAGCGTAGGGGTGGGTTGGGCAGAGACCCAGTACTTC. Translation: CASSVGVGWAETQYF. This sequence joins TRBV9 and TRBJ2-5; D is undetermined. Trimming shortened V by 0 bases and J by 4 bases, and 13 bases separated the two germline ends. Germline CDR1 SGDLS, CDR2 YYNGEE. The CDR3 has 15 amino acids.